This TCR beta chain is from a study of CD8 T cells in Susac syndrome. Sequencing targeted TCR beta in T cells from blood (CD8+ and CD4+). With random hexamers, reverse transcription was performed on about 0.45 to 1 ug of RNA. TCRdb ran MiXCR on the immunoSEQ multiplex PCR reads and lists one entry per CDR3 protein. This table holds about 150,000 distinct CDR3 sequences, around 95% found once. With V trimmed by 4 bases and J by 7 bases, 18 bases remained unmatched. Germline V lookup: CDR1 MGHRA, CDR2 YSYEKL. The CDR3 contains 18 residues. The rearrangement links TRBV4-1 to TRBJ2-7, with 11 bases aligning to TRBD2. Sequencing was carried out using CD4+ T cells from PBMCs. This clonotype originated in a human donor with Susac syndrome. CDR3 nucleotide sequence: TGCGCCAGCAGCCTTACAGTTCCGACTAGCGGGGCGAGAGGGGAGCAGTACTTC. Translated, it gives CASSLTVPTSGARGEQYF.